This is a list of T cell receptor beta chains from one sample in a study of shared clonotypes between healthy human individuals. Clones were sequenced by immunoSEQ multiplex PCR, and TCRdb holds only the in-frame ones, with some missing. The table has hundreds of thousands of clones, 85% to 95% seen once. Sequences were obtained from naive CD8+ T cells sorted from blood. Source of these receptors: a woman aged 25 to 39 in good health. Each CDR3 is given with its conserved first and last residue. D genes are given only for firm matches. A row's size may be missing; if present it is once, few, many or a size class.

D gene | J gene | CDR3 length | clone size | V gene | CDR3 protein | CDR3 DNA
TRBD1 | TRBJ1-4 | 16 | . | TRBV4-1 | CASSQARRDSNEKLFF | TGCGCCAGCAGCCAAGCGCGAAGGGACAGTAATGAAAAACTGTTTTTT
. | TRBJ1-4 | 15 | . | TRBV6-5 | CASSYGQGPNEKLFF | TGTGCCAGCAGTTACGGCCAGGGGCCGAATGAAAAACTGTTTTTT
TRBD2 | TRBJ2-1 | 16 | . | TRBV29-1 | CSVEGTSGSRYNEQFF | TGCAGCGTTGAGGGGACTAGCGGGAGCCGGTACAATGAGCAGTTCTTC
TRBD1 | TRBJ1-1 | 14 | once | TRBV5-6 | CASRWDRGNTEAFF | TGTGCCAGCAGATGGGACAGGGGCAACACTGAAGCTTTCTTT
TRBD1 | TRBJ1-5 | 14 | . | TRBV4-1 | CASSQGQGIQPQHF | TGCGCCAGCAGCCAAGGACAGGGTATTCAGCCCCAGCATTTT
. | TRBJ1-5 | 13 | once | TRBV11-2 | CASSFDSNQPQHF | TGTGCCAGCAGCTTCGACAGCAATCAGCCCCAGCATTTT
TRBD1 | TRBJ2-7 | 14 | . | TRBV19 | CASSTRQGTGEQYF | TGTGCCAGTAGCACCCGACAGGGTACGGGCGAGCAGTACTTC
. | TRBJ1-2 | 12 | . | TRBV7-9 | CASSFAGEGYTF | TGTGCCAGCAGCTTCGCCGGGGAAGGCTACACCTTC
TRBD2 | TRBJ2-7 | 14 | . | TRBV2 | CASSRTSATYEQYF | TGTGCCAGCAGTCGGACTAGCGCGACCTACGAGCAGTACTTC
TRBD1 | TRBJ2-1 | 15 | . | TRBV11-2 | CASSYRQGAMNEQFF | TGTGCCAGCAGCTATCGACAGGGGGCTATGAATGAGCAGTTCTTC
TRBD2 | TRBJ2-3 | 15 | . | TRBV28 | CASSFRREGTDTQYF | TGTGCCAGCAGTTTTCGGCGGGAGGGCACAGATACGCAGTATTTT
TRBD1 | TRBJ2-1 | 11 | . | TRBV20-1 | CSARDRGLQFF | TGCAGTGCTAGGGACAGGGGGCTGCAGTTCTTC
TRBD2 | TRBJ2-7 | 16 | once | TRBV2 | CASSEARTGGTYEQYF | TGTGCCAGCAGTGAAGCGCGGACGGGGGGGACCTACGAGCAGTACTTC
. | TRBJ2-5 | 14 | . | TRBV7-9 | CASSLVSVQETQYF | TGTGCCAGCAGCTTAGTTTCGGTCCAAGAGACCCAGTACTTC
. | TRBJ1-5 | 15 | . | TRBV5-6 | CASSLSRDSNQPQHF | TGTGCCAGCAGCCTGAGCAGGGACAGCAATCAGCCCCAGCATTTT
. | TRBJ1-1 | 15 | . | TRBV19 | CASSPDSLKGTEAFF | TGTGCCAGTAGCCCCGACTCCCTCAAGGGCACTGAAGCTTTCTTT
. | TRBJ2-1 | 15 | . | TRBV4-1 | CASSQRLGGHNEQFF | TGCGCCAGCAGCCAACGCCTAGGGGGACACAATGAGCAGTTCTTC
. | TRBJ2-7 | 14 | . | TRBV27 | CASSLAGRPYEQYF | TGTGCCAGCAGTTTAGCAGGGAGGCCCTACGAGCAGTACTTC